One sample yielded the 19 T cell receptor beta chains listed below, sequenced in a study of human T cells and chemical hapten exposure. Specified time point: patch test 1, 2 weeks after DPC sensitization. As for treatment: therapeutic diphenylcyclopropenone sensitization with weekly scalp DPC. TCRdb re-called the RACE reads with MiXCR, one entry per CDR3 protein. In the table there are fewer than 500,000 distinct CDR3 sequences, approximately 5.1% of which are singletons. Here the sequenced sample was whole blood, taken in connection with sensitization to the hapten diphenylcyclopropenone (DPC). The receptor source for this set is a woman between 50 and 59 years old with alopecia areata. Some clones in this sample may be carry-over from other donors' samples.

The sample holds many counts of this clonotype. This chain uses TRBV29-1 with TRBJ1-1; D remains unclear. V lost 2 bases and J 7 bases, leaving 8 bases between the germline ends. This CDR3 contains 11 residues. Germline CDR1 reads SQVTM; CDR2 reads ANQGSEA. Here the CDR3 reads CSVETSVEAFF. CDR3 sequence (DNA): TGCAGCGTTGAAACCAGCGTTGAAGCTTTCTTT.

This chain connects TRBV7-3 to TRBJ2-1; TRBD1 aligns across 9 bases. The ends lost 5 bases at V and 3 bases at J; junction bases unmatched: 5. This CDR3 is 15 amino acids long. Per germline, CDR1 SGHTA and CDR2 FQGTGA. CDR3 nucleotides: TGTGCCAGCAGCCCGGGACAGGGAAACTACAATGAGCAGTTCTTC. Encoded protein: CASSPGQGNYNEQFF. The complete variable domain, with remaining parts taken from reference TRBV7-3 and TRBJ2-1, reads GAGVSQTPSNKVTEKGKYVELRCDPISGHTALYWYRQSLGQGPEFLIYFQGTGAADDSGLPNDRFFAVRPEGSVSTLKIQRTERGDSAVYLCASSPGQGNYNEQFFGPGTRLTVL.

In its sample, this clonotype was seen a few times. This chain connects TRBV14 to TRBJ2-1, with 15 bases aligning to TRBD2. This CDR3 is built from 17 residues. Germline loops: CDR1 SGHDN, CDR2 FVKESK. After removal of 4 bases from V and 7 bases from J, the junction contained 8 bases not matched to a gene. In nucleotides, the CDR3 is TGTGCCAGCAGCCTGGGACTAGCGGGAGGTTACTTGAATGAGCAGTTCTTC. It yields the protein CASSLGLAGGYLNEQFF.

This clonotype came up many times. The chain recombines TRBV28 with TRBJ2-7; D might be TRBD1 (7 bases). The germline gives CDR1 MDHEN, CDR2 SYDVKM. This CDR3 spans 13 amino acids. The germline V and J ends were trimmed by 7 bases and 2 bases, with 12 bases remaining between them. The CDR3 nucleotides are TGTGCCAGCATAGGGGGCGGGACCTACGAGCAGTACTTC. Translating it yields CASIGGGTYEQYF.

This clonotype was seen a few times. V is TRBV24-1 and J is TRBJ2-2; 10 nucleotides match TRBD1. This CDR3 region has 16 residues. Germline V gives CDR1 KGHDR, CDR2 SFDVKD. J gave up 5 bases and V 4 bases, and 6 bases lay outside the gene matches. The CDR3 coding sequence is TGTGCCACCAGTGAACCGGGACAGGGGAGAACCGGGGAGCTGTTTTTT. This sequence encodes CATSEPGQGRTGELFF.

V gene TRBV12-5 combines with J gene TRBJ2-1; weak D call: TRBD2 (6 bases). V was clipped by 1 base and J by 4 bases, with 11 bases between them. The V gene's germline CDR1 is LGHNT and CDR2 FRNRAP. The CDR3 is made up of 15 amino acids. The DNA for the CDR3 is TGTGCTAGTGGTTTGGACGGGAGTTCGTACAATGAGCAGTTCTTC. Translation gives CASGLDGSSYNEQFF. Drawing the rest from reference TRBV12-5 and TRBJ2-1, the complete variable domain is DARVTQTPRHKVTEMGQEVTMRCQPILGHNTVFWYRQTMMQGLELLAYFRNRAPLDDSGMPKDRFSAEMPDATLATLKIQPSEPRDSAVYFCASGLDGSSYNEQFFGPGTRLTVL.

This clonotype showed up many times. The rearrangement links TRBV4-3 to TRBJ1-5, with D unclear. This CDR3 contains 15 residues. V gave up 0 bases and J gave up 3 bases, with 9 bases separating them. Germline V gene sequence: CDR1 LGHNA, CDR2 YSLEER. CDR3 region: CASSQDSGSNQPQHF. Written as DNA, the CDR3 is TGCGCCAGCAGCCAAGATTCTGGTTCCAATCAGCCCCAGCATTTT.

This clonotype was detected many times. V and J are TRBV12-5 and TRBJ1-3; D uncertain. The germline gives CDR1 LGHNT, CDR2 FRNRAP. V lost 8 bases and J 0 bases, leaving 8 bases between the germline ends. The CDR3 runs to 13 residues. CDR3 sequence (DNA): TGTGCTAGTCACGCCAGCTCTGGAAACACCATATATTTT. Translated, it gives CASHASSGNTIYF.

Ten or more counts support this clonotype. The gene calls are TRBV13 and TRBJ2-5; the D is unclear. This CDR3 is 14 amino acids long. The germline V and J ends were trimmed by 5 bases and 2 bases, with 12 bases remaining between them. Germline-derived CDR1 and CDR2 are PRHDT and FYEKMQ (reference sequence). The chain's CDR3 is CASSPRGTQETQYF. CDR3 nucleotide sequence: TGTGCCAGCAGCCCAAGAGGAACGCAAGAGACCCAGTACTTC.

This clonotype was seen a few times. In nucleotides, the CDR3 is TGCGCCAGCAGCCCCTCTGCGGGGGCCACCACAGATACGCAGTATTTT. As protein: CASSPSAGATTDTQYF. V gene TRBV10-2 combines with J gene TRBJ2-3, with D perhaps TRBD2 (7 bases). V was shortened by 6 bases and J by 2 bases, with 18 bases between the two germline ends. The CDR3 sequence is 16 residues long. Germline-derived CDR1 and CDR2 are WSHSY and SAAADI.

This clonotype was recorded at least ten times. V is TRBV12-3 or TRBV12-4 and J is TRBJ2-1; 9 bases line up with TRBD2. J gave up 7 bases and V 3 bases, and 7 bases lay outside the gene matches. This CDR3 contains 15 residues. CDR3 nucleotides: TGTGCCAGCAGTTTGGGCGGGGGGGCCCCGAATGAGCAGTTCTTC. This translates into CASSLGGGAPNEQFF.

This clonotype was found a few times. This chain links TRBV7-2 with TRBJ2-3; 8 nucleotides match TRBD2. With V trimmed by 5 bases and J by 6 bases, 16 bases remained unmatched. This CDR3 spans 17 amino acids. Germline V gene sequence: CDR1 SGHTA, CDR2 FQGNSA. This chain's CDR3 is CASSLGRTGTRRDTQYF. As DNA, the CDR3 is TGTGCCAGCAGCCTAGGGCGCACCGGGACTAGGCGGGATACGCAGTATTTT.

In its sample, this clonotype was seen many times. The chain uses TRBV12-3 or TRBV12-4 and TRBJ2-1; TRBD2 aligns across 14 bases. The trim removed 6 bases at V and 9 bases at J, leaving 10 bases unmatched. The CDR3 is made up of 16 amino acids. CDR3 nucleotides: TGTGCCAGCAGCCTGGGACTAGCGGGAGAACTCGGTGAGCAGTTCTTC. Translation gives CASSLGLAGELGEQFF.

The chain joins TRBV20-1 to TRBJ2-4; 14 positions match TRBD2. Trimming took 5 bases from V and 0 from J; bases not matched to a gene: 9. Germline lookup yields CDR1 DFQATT and CDR2 SNEGSKA (reference sequence). The CDR3 is made up of 18 amino acids. This chain's CDR3 is CSAPGTSGRGLAKNIQYF. The CDR3 nucleotides are TGCAGTGCTCCCGGGACTAGCGGGAGAGGATTAGCCAAAAACATTCAGTACTTC.

The chain couples TRBV6-1 to TRBJ1-2, with D possibly TRBD1 on 5 matching bases. The CDR3 sequence is 17 residues long. With 6 bases removed from V and 2 bases from J, the gap between germline ends came to 22 bases. The germline V gene encodes CDR1 MNHNS and CDR2 SASEGT. This chain's CDR3 is CASRPLRFDSPNYGYTF. As DNA, the CDR3 is TGTGCCAGCAGACCTCTACGGTTTGACAGCCCGAACTATGGCTACACCTTC.

This clonotype showed up many times. The genes are TRBV5-1 and TRBJ2-7; 7 bases fit TRBD1. V lost 4 bases, J lost 9 bases, and 10 bases stayed unmatched. The CDR3 has 13 amino acids. From germline, CDR1 is SGHRS and CDR2 YFSETQ. CDR3 amino acids: CASSAVQQGMQYF. DNA for the CDR3: TGCGCCAGCAGCGCCGTCCAACAGGGGATGCAGTACTTC. Filled out from reference TRBV5-1 and TRBJ2-7, the complete variable domain reads KAGVTQTPRYLIKTRGQQVTLSCSPISGHRSVSWYQQTPGQGLQFLFEYFSETQRNKGNFPGRFSGRQFSNSRSEMNVSTLELGDSALYLCASSAVQQGMQYFGPGTRLTVT.

This clonotype has just a few counts. The gene calls are TRBV5-1 and TRBJ1-5; 7 bases line up with TRBD1. V dropped 0 bases and J dropped 0; count of bases not matched to a gene: 9. The CDR3 length is 18 residues. Germline values: CDR1 SGHRS, CDR2 YFSETQ. CDR3 residues: CASSLAPTGTYSNQPQHF. Written as DNA, the CDR3 is TGCGCCAGCAGCTTGGCTCCGACAGGGACCTATAGCAATCAGCCCCAGCATTTT.

There are many counts of this clonotype. The rearrangement uses TRBV19 and TRBJ2-3; no clear D. The CDR3 totals 16 residues. The germline gives CDR1 LNHDA, CDR2 SQIVND (reference sequence). V was pared by 3 bases and J by 2 bases, with 15 bases between. The chain's CDR3 is CASSMLFRSPTDTQYF. For the CDR3, the DNA is TGTGCCAGTAGTATGTTATTCCGAAGCCCCACAGATACGCAGTATTTT. Complete variable domain (other parts from reference TRBV19 and TRBJ2-3): DGGITQSPKYLFRKEGQNVTLSCEQNLNHDAMYWYRQDPGQGLRLIYYSQIVNDFQKGDIAEGYSVSREKKESFPLTVTSAQKNPTAFYLCASSMLFRSPTDTQYFGPGTRLTVL.

This clonotype was counted only a few times. The gene calls are TRBV6-2 or TRBV6-3 and TRBJ2-3; TRBD2 aligns across 11 bases. Germline V CDR1 and CDR2: MNHEY, SVGEGT. Germline trimming cut 2 bases from V and 5 bases from J; bases unmatched to any gene: 6. The CDR3 has 16 residues. As DNA, the CDR3 is TGTGCCAGCAGTTACCCACTAGCGGGAGTCGAAGATACGCAGTATTTT. Amino acids: CASSYPLAGVEDTQYF.